A single sample is the source of the 15 T cell receptor beta chains below, sequenced in a study of T cells in Graves' hyperthyroidism and ophthalmopathy. Regions amplified from RNA transcripts were the TCR beta CDR3 regions. First-round RT-PCR with HTBI primers amplified the TCR CDR3 region. One entry per CDR3 protein results from TCRdb running MiXCR on the multiplex PCR reads. This table has about 580,000 distinct CDR3 sequences, 40% to 55% appearing once. The source material was peripheral blood or thyroid tissue (not recorded which). The source of these receptors is a woman under 30 with Graves' hyperthyroidism.

This clonotype was recorded at least ten times. V and J are TRBV3-1 and TRBJ2-7; D is perhaps TRBD2 (6 bases). The CDR3 has 13 amino acids. Trimming left V 3 bases short and J 2 bases short, with 8 bases between. From germline, CDR1 is LGHDT and CDR2 YNNKEL (reference sequence). CDR3 DNA sequence: TGTGCCAGCAGCCACGGGGAGGCCTACGAGCAGTACTTC. This translates into CASSHGEAYEQYF.

The V and J genes are TRBV7-2 and TRBJ1-5, with D possibly being TRBD1 (5 bases). Trimming shortened V by 5 bases and J by 15 bases, and 20 bases separated the two germline ends. Germline CDR1 reads SGHTA; CDR2 reads FQGNSA. This CDR3 has 13 amino acids. CDR3 nucleotide sequence: TGTGCCAGCAGCGCCAGGGACGGTGGGCCAAGGCATTTT. It yields the protein CASSARDGGPRHF.

As regards this clonotype: This may stem from a read error, because a much larger clone lies one nucleotide away. The CDR3 DNA is TGTGCCAGTAGCCGCGAGAGGAGCCCCTATAATTCACCCCTCCACTTT. Translated: CASSRERSPYNSPLHF. The chain couples TRBV19 to TRBJ1-6, with D unclear. The CDR3 runs to 16 residues. Looked up from germline, CDR1 is LNHDA and CDR2 is SQIVND (reference sequence). The V end was cut by 6 bases, the J end by 2 bases, with 14 bases between.

The V call is TRBV19, the J call TRBJ2-7, with D perhaps assigned TRBD1 or TRBD2 (5 bases each). The CDR3 is 12 amino acids. Germline loops: CDR1 LNHDA, CDR2 SQIVND (reference sequence). Trimming stripped 4 bases from V and 3 bases from J, with 7 bases between. The CDR3 sequence: CASSRGYYEQYF. CDR3 DNA sequence: TGTGCCAGTAGTAGGGGGTACTACGAGCAGTACTTC. The whole variable domain, filled in from reference TRBV19 and TRBJ2-7, reads DGGITQSPKYLFRKEGQNVTLSCEQNLNHDAMYWYRQDPGQGLRLIYYSQIVNDFQKGDIAEGYSVSREKKESFPLTVTSAQKNPTAFYLCASSRGYYEQYFGPGTRLTVT.

At least ten counts were recorded for this clonotype. The rearrangement joins TRBV10-3 to TRBJ2-7; D might be TRBD1 (6 bases). This CDR3 comprises 15 residues. Deletions cut 0 bases from V and 4 bases from J, with 13 bases between. In germline, CDR1 is ENHRY, CDR2 SYGVKD. The CDR3 DNA reads as TGTGCCATCAGTGAGTCCGGACAGCAGGTTTACGAGCAGTACTTC. Translating it yields CAISESGQQVYEQYF.

This clonotype showed up many times. J is TRBJ2-2 and V is TRBV19; the match to TRBD2 covers 13 bases. The ends lost 5 bases at V and 3 bases at J; junction bases unmatched: 9. Germline assignment: CDR1 LNHDA and CDR2 SQIVND (reference sequence). CDR3 size: 18 residues. CDR3 DNA: TGTGCCAGTAGTCCGAGGACTAGCGGGAGTTTGCACACCGGGGAGCTGTTTTTT. Its translation: CASSPRTSGSLHTGELFF.

This chain joins TRBV12-3 or TRBV12-4 and TRBJ2-3; the D is unclear. This CDR3 has 13 residues. Trimming took 10 bases from V and 6 from J, leaving 17 bases between them. Here the CDR3 DNA reads TGTGCCACCATGAGAGACGTGACTGATACGCAGTATTTT. Amino acids: CATMRDVTDTQYF.

The chain couples TRBV10-3 to TRBJ1-2, with D maybe TRBD1 (5 bases). This CDR3 contains 12 residues. Germline loops: CDR1 ENHRY, CDR2 SYGVKD. Trimming left V 6 bases short and J 3 bases short, with 8 bases between. CDR3 DNA: TGTGCCATCAGGGGGACTGACTATGGCTACACCTTC. Amino acid sequence: CAIRGTDYGYTF.

The table lists this clonotype with many counts. This chain connects TRBV3-1 to TRBJ2-7; 10 bases are a match to TRBD1. Germline V lookup: CDR1 LGHDT, CDR2 YNNKEL (reference sequence). Germline trimming cut 4 bases from V and 1 base from J; bases unmatched to any gene: 4. This CDR3 spans 15 amino acids. CDR3 loop: CASSRTGGISYEQYF. CDR3 nucleotides: TGTGCCAGCAGCCGGACAGGGGGGATATCCTACGAGCAGTACTTC.

This clonotype was seen repeatedly, ten times or more. V gene TRBV20-1 combines with J gene TRBJ2-7; 9 positions agree with TRBD1. The CDR3 loop spans 15 amino acids. The trim removed 6 bases at V and 4 bases at J, leaving 13 bases unmatched. The V gene's germline CDR1 is DFQATT and CDR2 SNEGSKA (reference sequence). This CDR3 is CSASPSGTGKYEQYF. CDR3 coding DNA: TGCAGTGCATCCCCTTCCGGGACAGGGAAGTACGAGCAGTACTTC.

In its sample, this clonotype was seen a few times. The V gene is TRBV5-6, the J gene TRBJ1-1; D unclear. CDR1 is SGHDT, CDR2 YYEEEE, per germline. The CDR3 runs 14 residues. With 2 bases removed from V and 0 bases from J, the gap between germline ends came to 8 bases. In DNA, the CDR3 is TGTGCCAGCAGCTTCTGGGAGATGAACACTGAAGCTTTCTTT. Translation: CASSFWEMNTEAFF.

The rearrangement links TRBV20-1 to TRBJ2-6, with D maybe TRBD1 (7 bases). This CDR3 has 20 amino acids. V lost 5 bases, J lost 0 bases, and 26 bases lay in between. CDR1 DFQATT and CDR2 SNEGSKA come from the germline V gene (reference sequence). The CDR3 loop reads CSAGRRSGTATLSGANVLTF. Written as DNA, the CDR3 is TGCAGTGCTGGGAGGCGTTCCGGGACAGCGACCCTCTCTGGGGCCAACGTCCTGACTTTC.

As concerns this clonotype: Sequence at one end of the junction differs from germline and may be a read error. The chain employs TRBV5-1 and TRBJ1-4, with 7 bases lining up with TRBD1. The CDR3 is made up of 15 amino acids. Germline loops: CDR1 SGHRS, CDR2 YFSETQ. As DNA, the CDR3 is TGCGCCAGCAGCAGCAGACAGGGCCTGAATGAAAAACTGTCTTTT. Amino acid sequence: CASSSRQGLNEKLSF.

The sample holds many counts of this clonotype. The CDR3 here is CASSPQAVTEAFF. The CDR3, as DNA: TGTGCCAGCAGCCCCCAGGCGGTCACTGAAGCTTTCTTT. The chain links TRBV11-2 to TRBJ1-1, with D hard to call. The CDR3 totals 13 residues. Trimming stripped 5 bases from V and 4 bases from J, with 11 bases between. Germline V gene lookup returns CDR1 SGHAT and CDR2 FQNNGV.

The chain couples TRBV9 to TRBJ2-2; D is uncertain. The CDR3 length is 15 residues. The V end lost 0 bases, the J end lost 11 bases, and 17 bases lay between the germline ends. Per the germline V gene, CDR1 is SGDLS and CDR2 is YYNGEE. The CDR3 bases are TGTGCCAGCAGCGTAGAGGGCTATACGACCGACGAGCTGTTTTTT. Its translation is CASSVEGYTTDELFF.